This paragraph reports one T cell receptor beta chain. Germline CDR1 reads PRHDT; CDR2 reads FYEKMQ (reference sequence). The CDR3 contains 15 residues. Germline trimming cut 3 bases from V and 3 bases from J; bases unmatched to any gene: 6. The data are from a study of T cell changes during pregnancy in multiple sclerosis. Generated by immunoSEQ multiplex PCR, the TCRdb table keeps only in-frame clones and is missing some. The sample records tens of thousands of clones, roughly 94% being singletons. Sequenced material: CD8+ T cells from peripheral blood mononuclear cells, taken in the third trimester of pregnancy. This chain connects TRBV13 to TRBJ2-3; 7 positions match TRBD2. This TCR derives from a female donor with multiple sclerosis, enrolled in a pregnancy study. The CDR3 bases are TGTGCCAGCAGCTTCCGGGGCGGGAGTACAGATACGCAGTATTTT. Amino acid sequence: CASSFRGGSTDTQYF.